What follows are 3 T cell receptor beta chains derived from one specimen sequenced in a study of cytomegalovirus exposure and HLA in healthy donors. Primers: 60 Vbeta forward and 13 Jbeta reverse. Method: immunoSEQ multiplex PCR; TCRdb's copy keeps in-frame clones and lacks some. This sample carries 85,000 to 120,000 clones, 75% to 80% of them seen once, and the ten largest clones take more than 9.5%. The source material was PBMCs. The receptors come from a male donor in good health and CMV-seropositive.

V is TRBV5-8 and J is TRBJ1-5; the D is unclear. Germline CDR1 and CDR2: SGHTS and YDEGEE. The ends were cut back, 4 bases at V and 7 bases at J, with 6 bases in the middle. This CDR3 is built from 11 residues. The CDR3 DNA is TGTGCCAGCAGCCTCGTACAGCCCCAGCATTTT. Amino acids: CASSLVQPQHF.

This chain joins TRBV4-2 and TRBJ2-5; TRBD1 aligns across 7 bases. The CDR3 contains 15 residues. The J segment lost 5 bases and the V segment lost 0 bases, leaving 6 bases of the junction unmatched. Germline assignment: CDR1 LGHNA and CDR2 YNFKEQ. The CDR3 DNA follows: TGTGCCAGCAGCCAAGACCGGGACAGTAGGGAGACCCAGTACTTC. Encoded protein: CASSQDRDSRETQYF.

The V and J genes are TRBV27 and TRBJ2-3; TRBD2 matches 11 bases. The CDR3 consists of 17 residues. V trimming: 0 bases; J trimming: 2 bases; junction bases outside the gene matches: 4. The germline gives CDR1 MNHEY, CDR2 SMNVEV (reference sequence). CDR3 in amino acids: CASSLSGLAEITDTQYF. The CDR3 coding sequence is TGTGCCAGCAGTTTATCGGGACTAGCGGAGATCACAGATACGCAGTATTTT.